Listed below are T cell receptor beta chains from one sample, sequenced in a study of CD8+ T cells in alopecia areata. Sequencing used immunoSEQ multiplex PCR; TCRdb keeps in-frame clones, though not all of them. The sample comprises tens of thousands of clones, roughly 40% of which are singletons, and roughly 51% rests with the top ten. Sequences were obtained from NKG2D-low CD8+ T cells sorted from blood. These receptors all come from a human donor with alopecia areata. CDR3s include the opening cysteine and the closing phenylalanine or tryptophan. Where a row states a size, it is once, few, many or the class of an expanded clone; other rows omit it.

cdr3_aa v_call clone_size j_call
CSVEVRDGYTF TRBV29-1 NA TRBJ1-2
CASSQEGQGNIYEQYF TRBV4-1 NA TRBJ2-7
CASSLRPYEQYF TRBV5-6 once TRBJ2-7
CASSVSLTQGQQFF TRBV9 NA TRBJ2-1
CASSHTLAGGQYF TRBV7-9 NA TRBJ2-3
CASGIAGEINEQYF TRBV28 NA TRBJ2-7
CASSLGGRGNQPQHF TRBV7-9 NA TRBJ1-5
CASSPGQSDGANVLTF TRBV5-1 few TRBJ2-6
CSARPIEQGYF TRBV20-1 NA TRBJ2-3
CASSTPQGQETQYF TRBV19 NA TRBJ2-5
CASLKRADGYTF TRBV9 NA TRBJ1-2
CATSRDRGNTEAFF TRBV15 NA TRBJ1-1
CASSESGIGSDTQYF TRBV2 NA TRBJ2-3
CASFEGKELFF TRBV19 few TRBJ2-2
CASERAGLNTEAFF TRBV19 few TRBJ1-1
CASSFGAYEQYF TRBV19 NA TRBJ2-7
CAISREGRPRELNTEAFF TRBV10-3 NA TRBJ1-1
CASSRWETQYF TRBV7-9 NA TRBJ2-5
CASSQVWGGTVKETQYF TRBV4-2 NA TRBJ2-5
CASSYGTGGLTEAFF TRBV6-5 NA TRBJ1-1
CASSVTGGRANVLTF TRBV6-5 NA TRBJ2-6
CASSIGTRGMNTEAFF TRBV19 few TRBJ1-1
CASSTEGGTDTQYF TRBV19 few TRBJ2-3
CASRGLDTEAFF TRBV7-9 NA TRBJ1-1
CSVSGSASYEQYF TRBV29-1 NA NA
CASRPPGDTQYF TRBV27 NA TRBJ2-3
CASSVGPGWNEQYF TRBV9 few TRBJ2-7
CSVDDGVGDTQYF TRBV29-1 NA TRBJ2-3
CASSQDSGISYNEQFF TRBV4-3 few TRBJ2-1
CASKGGYYEQYF TRBV27 NA TRBJ2-7
CASSRGGYEQYF TRBV27 NA TRBJ2-7
CASSLGPDTQYF TRBV7-9 few TRBJ2-3
CASSTGQGSYEQYF TRBV2 few TRBJ2-7
CAWSVPEGETQYF TRBV30 few TRBJ2-5
CASSGDSGLEQYF TRBV9 few TRBJ2-7
CASSTENTGELFF TRBV7-9 few TRBJ2-2
CASSTVGTFNEQFF TRBV28 NA TRBJ2-1
CASSSTRNTEAFF TRBV28 few TRBJ1-1
CSVLFGDTEAFF TRBV29-1 few TRBJ1-1
CASSWSPGDYEQYF TRBV5-1 few TRBJ2-7
CASSLGTGELFF TRBV11-2 NA TRBJ2-2